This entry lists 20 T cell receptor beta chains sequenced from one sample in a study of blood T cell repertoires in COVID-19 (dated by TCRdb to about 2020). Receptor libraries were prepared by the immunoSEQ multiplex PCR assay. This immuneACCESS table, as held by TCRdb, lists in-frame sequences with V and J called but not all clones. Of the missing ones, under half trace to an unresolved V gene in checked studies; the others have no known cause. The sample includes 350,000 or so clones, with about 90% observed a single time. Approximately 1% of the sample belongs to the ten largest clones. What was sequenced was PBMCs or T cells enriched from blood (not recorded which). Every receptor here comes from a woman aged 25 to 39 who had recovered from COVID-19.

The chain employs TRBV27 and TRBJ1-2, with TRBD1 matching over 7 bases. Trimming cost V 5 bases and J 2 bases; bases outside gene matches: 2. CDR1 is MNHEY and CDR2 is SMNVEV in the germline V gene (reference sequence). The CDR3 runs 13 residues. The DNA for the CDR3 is TGTGCCAGCAGTGGACAGGAGAACTATGGCTACACCTTC. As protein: CASSGQENYGYTF.

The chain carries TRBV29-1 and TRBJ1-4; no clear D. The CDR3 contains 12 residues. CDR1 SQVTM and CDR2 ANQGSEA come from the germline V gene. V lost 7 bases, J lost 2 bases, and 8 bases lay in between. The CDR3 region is CSARETNEKLFF. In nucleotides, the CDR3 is TGCAGCGCGCGGGAGACTAATGAAAAACTGTTTTTT.

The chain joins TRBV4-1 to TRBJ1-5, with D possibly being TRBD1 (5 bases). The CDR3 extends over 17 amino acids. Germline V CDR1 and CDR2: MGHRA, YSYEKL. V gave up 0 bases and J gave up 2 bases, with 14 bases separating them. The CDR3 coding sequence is TGCGCCAGCAGCCAAGATCTAGGAGACAGAGGCAATCAGCCCCAGCATTTT. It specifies CASSQDLGDRGNQPQHF.

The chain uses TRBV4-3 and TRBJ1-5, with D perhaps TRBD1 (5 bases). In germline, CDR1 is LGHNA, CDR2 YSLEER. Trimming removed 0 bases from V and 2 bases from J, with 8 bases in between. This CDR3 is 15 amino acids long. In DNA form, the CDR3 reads TGCGCCAGCAGCCAAGATTCACAGGGCAATCAGCCCCAGCATTTT. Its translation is CASSQDSQGNQPQHF.

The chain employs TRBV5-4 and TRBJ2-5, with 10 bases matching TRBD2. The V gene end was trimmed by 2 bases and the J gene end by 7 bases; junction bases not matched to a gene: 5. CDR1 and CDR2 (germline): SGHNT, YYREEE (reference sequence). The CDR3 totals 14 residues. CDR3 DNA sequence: TGTGCCAGCAGCTTAGCGGGGGGGCCTGGGACCCAGTACTTC. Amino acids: CASSLAGGPGTQYF.

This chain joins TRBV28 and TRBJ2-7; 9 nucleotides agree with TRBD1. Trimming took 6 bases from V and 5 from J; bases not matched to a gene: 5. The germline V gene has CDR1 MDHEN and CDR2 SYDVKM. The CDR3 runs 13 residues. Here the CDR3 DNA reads TGTGCCAGCAGCCCTACAGGGGGCCACGAGCAGTACTTC. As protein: CASSPTGGHEQYF. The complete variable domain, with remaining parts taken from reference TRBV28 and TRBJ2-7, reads DVKVTQSSRYLVKRTGEKVFLECVQDMDHENMFWYRQDPGLGLRLIYFSYDVKMKEKGDIPEGYSVSREKKERFSLILESASTNQTSMYLCASSPTGGHEQYFGPGTRLTVT.

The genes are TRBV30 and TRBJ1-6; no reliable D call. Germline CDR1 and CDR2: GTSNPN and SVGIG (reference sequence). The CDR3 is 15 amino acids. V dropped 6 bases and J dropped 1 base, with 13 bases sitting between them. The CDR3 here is CACALGASYNSPLHF. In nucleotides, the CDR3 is TGTGCCTGCGCCCTCGGAGCATCCTATAATTCACCCCTCCACTTT.

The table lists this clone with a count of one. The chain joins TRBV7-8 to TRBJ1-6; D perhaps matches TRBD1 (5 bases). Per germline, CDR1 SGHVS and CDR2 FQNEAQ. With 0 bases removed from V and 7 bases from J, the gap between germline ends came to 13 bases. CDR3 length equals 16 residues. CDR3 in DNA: TGTGCCAGCAGCTTAGCGGGAGGCAGGGTAAATTCACCCCTCCACTTT. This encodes CASSLAGGRVNSPLHF.

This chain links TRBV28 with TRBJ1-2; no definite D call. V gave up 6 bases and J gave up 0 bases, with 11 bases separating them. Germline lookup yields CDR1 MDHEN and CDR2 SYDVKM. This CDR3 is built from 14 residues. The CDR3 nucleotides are TGTGCCAGCAGGTGGAACAGAGCTAACTATGGCTACACCTTC. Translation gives CASRWNRANYGYTF.

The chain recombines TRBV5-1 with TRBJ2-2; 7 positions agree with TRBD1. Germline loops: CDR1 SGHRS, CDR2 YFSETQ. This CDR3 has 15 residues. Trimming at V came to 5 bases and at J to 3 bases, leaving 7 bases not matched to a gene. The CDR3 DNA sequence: TGCGCCAGCAGTCGGGACAGAGAACACACCGGGGAGCTGTTTTTT. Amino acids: CASSRDREHTGELFF.

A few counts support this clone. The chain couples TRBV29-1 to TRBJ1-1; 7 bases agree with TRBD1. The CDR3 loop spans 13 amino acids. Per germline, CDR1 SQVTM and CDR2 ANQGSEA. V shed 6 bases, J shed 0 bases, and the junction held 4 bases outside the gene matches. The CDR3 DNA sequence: TGCAGCGTCACGGGACAGATGAACACTGAAGCTTTCTTT. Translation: CSVTGQMNTEAFF.

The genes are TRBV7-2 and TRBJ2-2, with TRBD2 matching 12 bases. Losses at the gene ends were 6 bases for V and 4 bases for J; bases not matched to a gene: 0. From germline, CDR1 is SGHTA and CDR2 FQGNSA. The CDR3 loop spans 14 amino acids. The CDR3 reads CASRGLAGTGELFF. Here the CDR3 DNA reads TGTGCCAGCAGGGGACTAGCGGGCACCGGGGAGCTGTTTTTT.

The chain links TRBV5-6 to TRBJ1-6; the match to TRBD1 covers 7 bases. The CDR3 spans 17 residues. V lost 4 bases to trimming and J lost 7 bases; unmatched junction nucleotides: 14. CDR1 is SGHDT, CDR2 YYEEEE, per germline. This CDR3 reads CASSSILQGGRNSPLHF. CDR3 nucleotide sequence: TGTGCCAGCAGCAGCATCCTCCAGGGGGGCCGAAATTCACCCCTCCACTTT.

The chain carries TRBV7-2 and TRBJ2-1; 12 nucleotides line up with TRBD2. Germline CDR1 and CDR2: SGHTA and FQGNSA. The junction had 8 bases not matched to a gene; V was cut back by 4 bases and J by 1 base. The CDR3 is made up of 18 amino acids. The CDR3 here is CASSSRTSGVLSYNEQFF. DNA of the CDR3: TGTGCCAGCAGCTCTCGGACTAGCGGGGTTCTTTCCTACAATGAGCAGTTCTTC.

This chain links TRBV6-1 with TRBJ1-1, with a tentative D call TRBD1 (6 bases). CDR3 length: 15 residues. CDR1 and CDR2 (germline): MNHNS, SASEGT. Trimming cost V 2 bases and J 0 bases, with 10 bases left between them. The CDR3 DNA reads TGTGCCAGCAGTGAAAGAAGACAGGTGAACACTGAAGCTTTCTTT. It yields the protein CASSERRQVNTEAFF.

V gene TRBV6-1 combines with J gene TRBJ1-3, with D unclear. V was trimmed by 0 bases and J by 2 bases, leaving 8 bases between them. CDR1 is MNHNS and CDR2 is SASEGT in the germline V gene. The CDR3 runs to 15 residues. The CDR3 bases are TGTGCCAGCAGTGAAGCCGAGGGTACTGGAAACACCATATATTTT. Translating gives CASSEAEGTGNTIYF.

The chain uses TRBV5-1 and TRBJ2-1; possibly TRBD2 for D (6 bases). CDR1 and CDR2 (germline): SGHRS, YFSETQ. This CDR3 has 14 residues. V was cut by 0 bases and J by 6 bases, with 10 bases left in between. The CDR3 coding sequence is TGCGCCAGCAGCTTGGGACTAGGAGTCAATGAGCAGTTCTTC. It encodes CASSLGLGVNEQFF.

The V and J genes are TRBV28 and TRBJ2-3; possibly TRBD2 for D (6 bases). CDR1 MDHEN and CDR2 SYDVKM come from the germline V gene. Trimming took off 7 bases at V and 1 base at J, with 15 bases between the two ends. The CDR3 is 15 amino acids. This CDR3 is CASKTVGGGTDTQYF. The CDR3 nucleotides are TGTGCCAGCAAAACCGTGGGAGGAGGCACAGATACGCAGTATTTT.

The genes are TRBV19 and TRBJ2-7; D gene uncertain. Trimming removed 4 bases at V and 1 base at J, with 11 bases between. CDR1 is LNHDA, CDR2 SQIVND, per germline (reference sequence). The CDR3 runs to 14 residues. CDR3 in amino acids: CASSTPGKSYEQYF. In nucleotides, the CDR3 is TGTGCCAGTAGTACCCCTGGCAAGTCCTACGAGCAGTACTTC.

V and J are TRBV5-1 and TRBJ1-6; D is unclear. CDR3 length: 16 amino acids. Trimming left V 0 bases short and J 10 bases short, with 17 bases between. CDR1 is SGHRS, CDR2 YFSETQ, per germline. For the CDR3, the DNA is TGCGCCAGCAGCTTGGATGGCCTGGGCGGGGAATCACCCCTCCACTTT. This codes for CASSLDGLGGESPLHF.